Each of the 25 T cell receptor beta chains below was sequenced from the same sample in a study of T cell responses to AZD1222 COVID-19 vaccine (dated by TCRdb to 2020 to 2022). Library preparation employed the immunoSEQ multiplex PCR assay. Entries here come from immuneACCESS through TCRdb and include only in-frame sequences with V and J called. Some clones fail to appear in such tables; in the studies checked, an unresolved V gene covers under half of the shortfall, and the cause of the remainder is unknown. The sample includes 150,000 to 200,000 clones, with 85% to 90% observed a single time. Of the sample, roughly 0.5% falls within the top ten clones. Sample time point, as interpreted from the label and publication: baseline before first vaccination. The specimen comprised peripheral blood, sampled on day 0 of AZD1222 vaccination. The source is an adult in good health.

The V call is TRBV11-2, the J call TRBJ2-2; the match to TRBD1 covers 11 bases. Germline CDR1 and CDR2: SGHAT and FQNNGV. The CDR3 is 16 amino acids. Trimming took 7 bases from V and 5 from J; bases not matched to a gene: 9. The CDR3 sequence: CASILIGTGGTGELFF. CDR3 coding DNA: TGTGCCAGCATCCTTATAGGGACAGGGGGGACCGGGGAGCTGTTTTTT.

The V and J genes are TRBV4-1 and TRBJ2-7; 9 bases align to TRBD2. V lost 0 bases and J lost 2; bases outside the gene matches: 8. Germline V lookup: CDR1 MGHRA, CDR2 YSYEKL. The CDR3 contains 17 residues. CDR3 bases: TGCGCCAGCAGCCAAGATACTTCGGCTAGCGGGGCCTACGAGCAGTACTTC. This encodes CASSQDTSASGAYEQYF.

This chain links TRBV2 with TRBJ2-1, with TRBD2 identical over 12 bases. CDR1 and CDR2 from the germline V gene are SNHLY and FYNNEI. The length of the CDR3 is 16 residues. Germline trimming cut 7 bases from V and 4 bases from J; bases unmatched to any gene: 8. CDR3 loop: CASTFPGLAGYNEQFF. In nucleotides, the CDR3 is TGTGCCAGCACCTTTCCGGGACTAGCGGGTTACAATGAGCAGTTCTTC.

The CDR3 reads CASSVEAAYGYTF. CDR3 bases: TGTGCCAGCAGCGTAGAGGCAGCCTATGGCTACACCTTC. The chain joins TRBV9 to TRBJ1-2; D uncertain. The CDR3 has 13 residues. Germline V CDR1 and CDR2: SGDLS, YYNGEE. V was shortened by 0 bases and J by 4 bases, with 7 bases between the two germline ends.

The chain has TRBV27 and TRBJ2-7; 7 bases line up with TRBD1. The CDR3 sequence is 13 residues long. With 6 bases clipped from V and 0 bases from J, the junction kept 2 bases outside the gene matches. Germline CDR1 is MNHEY and CDR2 is SMNVEV (reference sequence). CDR3 sequence (DNA): TGTGCCAGCAGCCACAGGGGCTCCTACGAGCAGTACTTC. This translates into CASSHRGSYEQYF.

Turning to this clone: One junction end does not reproduce the germline sequence, and a read error may be involved. This chain connects TRBV7-6 to TRBJ1-4; maybe TRBD1 (6 bases). Germline lookup yields CDR1 SGHVS and CDR2 FNYEAQ. The CDR3 spans 12 residues. CDR3 DNA: TGTGCCAGCAGCTTAGGGACAGACTCAAAGGTTTTT. Amino acid sequence: CASSLGTDSKVF.

V gene TRBV19 combines with J gene TRBJ2-5; TRBD2 aligns across 8 bases. The CDR3 has 15 amino acids. J gave up 1 base and V 1 base, and 2 bases lay outside the gene matches. Germline assignment: CDR1 LNHDA and CDR2 SQIVND (reference sequence). For the CDR3, the DNA is TGTGCCAGTAGTATAGCGGGAGGGCTCCAAGAGACCCAGTACTTC. It specifies CASSIAGGLQETQYF.

The genes are TRBV11-2 and TRBJ1-5; 7 nucleotides match TRBD1. The length of the CDR3 is 15 residues. Trimming at V came to 1 base and at J to 9 bases, leaving 9 bases not matched to a gene. Germline CDR1 and CDR2: SGHAT and FQNNGV. CDR3 amino acids: CASSLGLGGGGPQHF. In DNA form, the CDR3 reads TGTGCCAGCAGCTTAGGGCTAGGGGGCGGCGGGCCCCAGCATTTT. Using reference TRBV11-2 and TRBJ1-5 for the parts outside the CDR3, the full variable domain is EAGVAQSPRYKIIEKRQSVAFWCNPISGHATLYWYQQILGQGPKLLIQFQNNGVVDDSQLPKDRFSAERLKGVDSTLKIQPAKLEDSAVYLCASSLGLGGGGPQHFGDGTRLSIL.

The chain joins TRBV19 to TRBJ2-6; D unclear. V lost 10 bases and J lost 0, with 13 bases in between. The CDR3 extends over 15 amino acids. Germline CDR1 reads LNHDA; CDR2 reads SQIVND (reference sequence). CDR3 loop: CATLRQNSGANVLTF. CDR3 nucleotide sequence: TGTGCCACCCTTAGACAAAACTCTGGGGCCAACGTCCTGACTTTC.

The genes are TRBV27 and TRBJ2-2, with a possible D match to TRBD2 (5 bases). Trimming stripped 7 bases from V and 6 bases from J, with 12 bases between. The CDR3 runs 13 residues. Germline V lookup: CDR1 MNHEY, CDR2 SMNVEV (reference sequence). The DNA of the CDR3 is TGTGCCAGCAAGTTAAGAGGGCCCGGGGAGCTGTTTTTT. Translation: CASKLRGPGELFF.

The genes are TRBV12-3 or TRBV12-4 and TRBJ2-7; D ambiguous. The CDR3 is 11 residues long. Deletions cut 0 bases from V and 9 bases from J, with 6 bases between. The CDR3 bases are TGTGCCAGCAGTTTAGCAGGAGCGCAGTACTTC. Translation gives CASSLAGAQYF.

Only one count was recorded for this clone. The gene calls are TRBV28 and TRBJ1-5; 7 bases map to TRBD1. This CDR3 spans 15 amino acids. The trim removed 5 bases at V and 0 bases at J, leaving 4 bases unmatched. Germline V gene lookup returns CDR1 MDHEN and CDR2 SYDVKM. The CDR3, as DNA: TGTGCCAGCAGTGGGGGACAGCATAGCAATCAGCCCCAGCATTTT. Amino acids: CASSGGQHSNQPQHF.

The chain carries TRBV11-2 and TRBJ2-1; D is unresolved. This CDR3 has 13 amino acids. V gave up 8 bases and J gave up 3 bases, with 11 bases separating them. Germline V lookup: CDR1 SGHAT, CDR2 FQNNGV. For the CDR3, the DNA is TGTGCCAGCGGATCGGAACTCTACAATGAGCAGTTCTTC. It encodes CASGSELYNEQFF.

This sequence joins TRBV6-2 or TRBV6-3 and TRBJ2-1; 10 nucleotides align to TRBD2. V dropped 2 bases and J dropped 6; count of bases not matched to a gene: 4. The CDR3 totals 15 residues. From germline, CDR1 is MNHEY and CDR2 SVGEGT. CDR3 DNA: TGTGCCAGCAGTTACCCGAGACTAGCGGGCAATGAGCAGTTCTTC. This gives the protein CASSYPRLAGNEQFF.

The chain couples TRBV9 to TRBJ2-1; D unresolved. Trimming removed 3 bases at V and 6 bases at J, with 13 bases between. Germline V gene lookup returns CDR1 SGDLS and CDR2 YYNGEE. This CDR3 is built from 14 residues. CDR3 protein: CASSASGSGNEQFF. The CDR3 coding sequence is TGTGCCAGCAGCGCATCCGGGTCAGGCAATGAGCAGTTCTTC.

V usage is TRBV12-3 or TRBV12-4 and J usage is TRBJ2-7; D assignment may be TRBD1 or TRBD2 (5 bases each). This CDR3 is built from 13 residues. Trimming removed 7 bases at V and 1 base at J, with 11 bases between. The CDR3, as DNA: TGTGCCAGCAAACGGGACGGTTCCTACGAGCAGTACTTC. Translating gives CASKRDGSYEQYF.

This clone was picked up one time. The rearrangement uses TRBV5-1 and TRBJ1-3; tentative D call: TRBD1 (5 bases). The CDR3 is made up of 12 amino acids. V shed 7 bases and J shed 2 bases, with 7 bases lying between them. CDR1 SGHRS and CDR2 YFSETQ come from the germline V gene. CDR3 sequence reads: CASGDAGNTIYF. CDR3 DNA sequence: TGCGCCAGCGGGGACGCTGGAAACACCATATATTTT.

The V call is TRBV5-4, the J call TRBJ1-1, with 7 nucleotides matching TRBD1. The CDR3 has 14 amino acids. The germline V gene encodes CDR1 SGHNT and CDR2 YYREEE (reference sequence). V was pared by 4 bases and J by 0 bases, with 3 bases of the junction left unmatched. This CDR3 reads CASSAGTVNTEAFF. The CDR3 bases are TGTGCCAGCAGCGCCGGGACAGTGAACACTGAAGCTTTCTTT.

The chain links TRBV30 to TRBJ1-1; D uncertain. In germline, CDR1 is GTSNPN, CDR2 SVGIG (reference sequence). Trimming left V 7 bases short and J 7 bases short, with 13 bases between. The length of the CDR3 is 11 residues. This CDR3 reads CAFGREIEAFF. In DNA form, the CDR3 reads TGTGCCTTCGGAAGGGAAATTGAAGCTTTCTTT.

The rearrangement uses TRBV4-1 and TRBJ2-7, with 9 bases lining up with TRBD1. The germline V gene has CDR1 MGHRA and CDR2 YSYEKL. After removal of 4 bases from V and 2 bases from J, the junction contained 6 bases not matched to a gene. CDR3 length equals 15 residues. CDR3 DNA: TGCGCCAGCAGCCGGGGACAGGGATCTCCCTACGAGCAGTACTTC. This sequence encodes CASSRGQGSPYEQYF.

The rearrangement links TRBV5-1 to TRBJ1-1; D remains ambiguous. The germline V and J ends were trimmed by 4 bases and 4 bases, with 17 bases remaining between them. This CDR3 has 15 residues. Looked up from germline, CDR1 is SGHRS and CDR2 is YFSETQ. CDR3 residues: CASSTYHPQGTEAFF. For the CDR3, the DNA is TGCGCCAGCAGCACTTATCATCCCCAAGGCACTGAAGCTTTCTTT.

The rearrangement links TRBV5-1 to TRBJ1-1; D might be TRBD1 (5 bases). V was clipped by 0 bases and J by 1 base, with 7 bases between them. The CDR3 is made up of 14 amino acids. Germline assignment: CDR1 SGHRS and CDR2 YFSETQ. CDR3 sequence reads: CASSLGQTNTEAFF. The CDR3 coding sequence is TGCGCCAGCAGCTTGGGACAGACGAACACTGAAGCTTTCTTT.

The chain joins TRBV27 to TRBJ2-7, with D possibly being TRBD1 (6 bases). Germline assignment: CDR1 MNHEY and CDR2 SMNVEV (reference sequence). The CDR3 covers 13 residues. Trimming cost V 5 bases and J 3 bases, with 11 bases left between them. The CDR3 DNA reads as TGTGCCAGCAGTGTCGGACAGTACTACGAGCAGTACTTC. Translation: CASSVGQYYEQYF.

The rearrangement joins TRBV5-4 to TRBJ1-1, with D uncertain. Germline V gives CDR1 SGHNT, CDR2 YYREEE (reference sequence). Trimming pared 2 bases from V and 4 bases from J, leaving 6 bases between. This CDR3 region has 12 residues. CDR3 nucleotides: TGTGCCAGCAGCTTCGAACTCACTGAAGCTTTCTTT. Translated: CASSFELTEAFF.

This sequence joins TRBV7-9 and TRBJ1-1; no reliable D call. Germline assignment: CDR1 SEHNR and CDR2 FQNEAQ (reference sequence). The CDR3 totals 13 residues. V gave up 7 bases and J gave up 6 bases, with 15 bases separating them. CDR3 sequence (DNA): TGTGCCAGCACCCTAATCGCGATCCCTGAAGCTTTCTTT. Amino acid sequence: CASTLIAIPEAFF. Full variable domain (rest looked up from reference TRBV7-9 and TRBJ1-1): DTGVSQNPRHKITKRGQNVTFRCDPISEHNRLYWYRQTLGQGPEFLTYFQNEAQLEKSRLLSDRFSAERPKGSFSTLEIQRTEQGDSAMYLCASTLIAIPEAFFGQGTRLTVV.